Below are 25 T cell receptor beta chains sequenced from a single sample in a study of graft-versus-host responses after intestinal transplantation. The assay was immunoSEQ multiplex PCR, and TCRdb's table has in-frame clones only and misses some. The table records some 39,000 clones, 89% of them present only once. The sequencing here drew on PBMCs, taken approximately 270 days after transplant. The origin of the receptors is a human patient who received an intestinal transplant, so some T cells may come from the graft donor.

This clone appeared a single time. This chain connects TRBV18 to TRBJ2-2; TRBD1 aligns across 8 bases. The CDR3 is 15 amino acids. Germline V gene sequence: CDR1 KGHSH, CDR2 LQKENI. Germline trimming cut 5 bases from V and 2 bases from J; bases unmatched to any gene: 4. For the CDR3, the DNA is TGTGCCAGCTCAACGGACAGGGTAAACACCGGGGAGCTGTTTTTT. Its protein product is CASSTDRVNTGELFF.

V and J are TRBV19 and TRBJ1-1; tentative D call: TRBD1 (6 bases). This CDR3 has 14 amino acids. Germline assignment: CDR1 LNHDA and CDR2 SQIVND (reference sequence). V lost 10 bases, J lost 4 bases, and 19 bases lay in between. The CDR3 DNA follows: TGTGCCACTCAAACGAAGGCCAGGGGCACTGAAGCTTTCTTT. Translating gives CATQTKARGTEAFF.

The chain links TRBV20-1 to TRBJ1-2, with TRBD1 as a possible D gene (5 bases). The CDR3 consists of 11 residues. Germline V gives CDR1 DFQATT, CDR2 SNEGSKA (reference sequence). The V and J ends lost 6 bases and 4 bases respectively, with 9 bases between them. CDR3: CSAAGAYGYTF. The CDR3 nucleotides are TGCAGTGCCGCCGGGGCCTATGGCTACACCTTC.

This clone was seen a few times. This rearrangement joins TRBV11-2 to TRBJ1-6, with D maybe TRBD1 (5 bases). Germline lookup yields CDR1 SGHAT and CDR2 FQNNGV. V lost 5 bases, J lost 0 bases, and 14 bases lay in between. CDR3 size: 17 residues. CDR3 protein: CASSPRGGSSYNSPLHF. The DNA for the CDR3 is TGTGCCAGCAGCCCCCGGGGGGGGAGCTCCTATAATTCACCCCTCCACTTT.

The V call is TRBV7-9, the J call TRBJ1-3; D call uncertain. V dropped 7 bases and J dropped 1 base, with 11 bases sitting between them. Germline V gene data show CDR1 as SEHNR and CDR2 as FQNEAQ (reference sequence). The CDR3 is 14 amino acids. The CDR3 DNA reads TGTGCCAGCAACGCCATTCCGTCTGGAAACACCATATATTTT. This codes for CASNAIPSGNTIYF. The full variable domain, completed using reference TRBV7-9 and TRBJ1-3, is DTGVSQNPRHKITKRGQNVTFRCDPISEHNRLYWYRQTLGQGPEFLTYFQNEAQLEKSRLLSDRFSAERPKGSFSTLEIQRTEQGDSAMYLCASNAIPSGNTIYFGEGSWLTVV.

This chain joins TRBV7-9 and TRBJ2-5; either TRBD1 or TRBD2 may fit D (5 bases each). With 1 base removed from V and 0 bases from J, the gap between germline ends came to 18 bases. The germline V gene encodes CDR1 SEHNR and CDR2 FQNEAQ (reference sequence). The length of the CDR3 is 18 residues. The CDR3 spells CASSLGGRAPLYQETQYF. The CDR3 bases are TGTGCCAGCAGCTTAGGGGGACGAGCGCCGCTTTACCAAGAGACCCAGTACTTC.

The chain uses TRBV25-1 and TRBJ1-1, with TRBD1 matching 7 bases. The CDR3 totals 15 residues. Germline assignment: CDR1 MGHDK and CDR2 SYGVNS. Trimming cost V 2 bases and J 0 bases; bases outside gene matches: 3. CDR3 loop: CASSEAGGLNTEAFF. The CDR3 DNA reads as TGTGCCAGCAGTGAAGCAGGGGGATTGAACACTGAAGCTTTCTTT.

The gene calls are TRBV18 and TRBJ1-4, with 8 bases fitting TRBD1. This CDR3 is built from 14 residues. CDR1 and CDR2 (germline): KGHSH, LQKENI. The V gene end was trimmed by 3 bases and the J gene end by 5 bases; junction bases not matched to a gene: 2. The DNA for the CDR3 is TGTGCCAGCTCACCGGACAGGGTGAATGAAAAACTGTTTTTT. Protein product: CASSPDRVNEKLFF.

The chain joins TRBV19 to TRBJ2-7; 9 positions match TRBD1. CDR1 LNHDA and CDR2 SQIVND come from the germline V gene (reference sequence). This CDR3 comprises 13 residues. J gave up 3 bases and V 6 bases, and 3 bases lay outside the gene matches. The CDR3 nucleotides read TGTGCCAGTAGCGGACAGGGGTTCTACGAGCAGTACTTC. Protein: CASSGQGFYEQYF.

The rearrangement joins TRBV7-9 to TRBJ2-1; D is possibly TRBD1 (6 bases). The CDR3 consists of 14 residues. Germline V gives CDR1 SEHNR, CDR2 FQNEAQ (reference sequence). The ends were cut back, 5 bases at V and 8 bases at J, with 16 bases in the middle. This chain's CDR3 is CASSGDIIWHEQFF. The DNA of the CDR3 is TGTGCCAGCAGCGGGGACATTATCTGGCATGAGCAGTTCTTC.

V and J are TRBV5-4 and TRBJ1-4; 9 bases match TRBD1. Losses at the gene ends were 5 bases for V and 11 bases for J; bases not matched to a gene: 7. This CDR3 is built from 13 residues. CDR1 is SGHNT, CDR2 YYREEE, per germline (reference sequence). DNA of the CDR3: TGTGCCAGCAGGGGACAGGGTTTACGGAAACTGTTTTTT. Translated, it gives CASRGQGLRKLFF.

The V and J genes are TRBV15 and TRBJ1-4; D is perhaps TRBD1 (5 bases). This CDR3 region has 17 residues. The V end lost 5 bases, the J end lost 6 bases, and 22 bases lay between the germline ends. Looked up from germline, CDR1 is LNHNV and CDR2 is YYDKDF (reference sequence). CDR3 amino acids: CATSPGGSKFRDEKLFF. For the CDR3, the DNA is TGTGCCACCAGCCCGGGGGGGTCCAAGTTCCGAGATGAAAAACTGTTTTTT.

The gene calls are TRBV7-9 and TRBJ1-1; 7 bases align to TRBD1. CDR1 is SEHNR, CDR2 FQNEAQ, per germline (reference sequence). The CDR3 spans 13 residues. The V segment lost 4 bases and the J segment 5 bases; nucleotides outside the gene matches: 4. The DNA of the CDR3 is TGTGCCAGCAGCTCACAGGGGTTGACTGAAGCTTTCTTT. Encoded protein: CASSSQGLTEAFF.

This CDR3 reads CASSELRQANEKLFF. CDR3 nucleotides: TGTGCCAGCAGTGAACTGAGGCAGGCGAATGAAAAACTGTTTTTT. The V gene is TRBV6-1, the J gene TRBJ1-4; D uncertain. Trimming stripped 2 bases from V and 5 bases from J, with 12 bases between. The CDR3 extends over 15 amino acids. The germline V gene has CDR1 MNHNS and CDR2 SASEGT.

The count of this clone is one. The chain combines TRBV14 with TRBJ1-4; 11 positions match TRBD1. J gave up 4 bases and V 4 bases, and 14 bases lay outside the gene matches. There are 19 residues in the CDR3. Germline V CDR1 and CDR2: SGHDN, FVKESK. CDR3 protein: CASSPDRGRQAEGNEKLFF. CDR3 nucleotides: TGTGCCAGCAGCCCGGACAGGGGGCGACAGGCCGAAGGTAATGAAAAACTGTTTTTT. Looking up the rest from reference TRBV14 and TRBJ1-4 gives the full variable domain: EAGVTQFPSHSVIEKGQTVTLRCDPISGHDNLYWYRRVMGKEIKFLLHFVKESKQDESGMPNNRFLAERTGGTYSTLKVQPAELEDSGVYFCASSPDRGRQAEGNEKLFFGSGTQLSVL.

The CDR3 DNA sequence: TGCGCCAGCAAAAAGGCATCCTACGAGCAGTACTTC. Encoded protein: CASKKASYEQYF. This chain joins TRBV10-1 and TRBJ2-7; no clear D. Germline CDR1 is WNHNN and CDR2 is SYGVQD (reference sequence). This CDR3 has 12 amino acids. Trimming stripped 7 bases from V and 1 base from J, with 8 bases between.

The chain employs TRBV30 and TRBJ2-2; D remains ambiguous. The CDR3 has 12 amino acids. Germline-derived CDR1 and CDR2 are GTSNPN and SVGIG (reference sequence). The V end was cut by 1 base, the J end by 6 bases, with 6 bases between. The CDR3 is CAWSGVAGELFF. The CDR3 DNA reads TGTGCCTGGAGTGGGGTGGCCGGGGAGCTGTTTTTT.

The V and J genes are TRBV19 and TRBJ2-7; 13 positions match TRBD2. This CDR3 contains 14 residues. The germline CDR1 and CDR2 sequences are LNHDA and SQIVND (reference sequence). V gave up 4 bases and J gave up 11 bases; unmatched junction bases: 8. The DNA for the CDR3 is TGTGCCAGTAGTACGACTAGCGGGGGGACGGTGGAGTACTTC. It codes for CASSTTSGGTVEYF.

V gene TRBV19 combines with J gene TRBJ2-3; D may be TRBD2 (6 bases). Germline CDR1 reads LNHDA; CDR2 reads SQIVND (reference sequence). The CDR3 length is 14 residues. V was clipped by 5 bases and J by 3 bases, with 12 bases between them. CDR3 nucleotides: TGTGCCAGTAGTGCCCTAGCGCCTACAGATACGCAGTATTTT. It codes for CASSALAPTDTQYF.

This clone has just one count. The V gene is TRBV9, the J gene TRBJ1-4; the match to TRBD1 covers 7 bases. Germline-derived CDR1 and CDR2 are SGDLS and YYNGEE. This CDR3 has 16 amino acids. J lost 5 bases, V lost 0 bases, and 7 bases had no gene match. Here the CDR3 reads CASSVGGTDHNEKLFF. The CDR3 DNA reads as TGTGCCAGCAGCGTAGGTGGGACAGACCACAATGAAAAACTGTTTTTT.

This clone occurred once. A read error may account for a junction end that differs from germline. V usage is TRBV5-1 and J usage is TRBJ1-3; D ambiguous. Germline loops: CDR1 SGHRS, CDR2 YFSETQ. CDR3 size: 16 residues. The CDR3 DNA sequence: TGCGCCAGCAGCTTGGATTCGACTTTCTCTGGAAGCACCATATATTTT. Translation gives CASSLDSTFSGSTIYF.

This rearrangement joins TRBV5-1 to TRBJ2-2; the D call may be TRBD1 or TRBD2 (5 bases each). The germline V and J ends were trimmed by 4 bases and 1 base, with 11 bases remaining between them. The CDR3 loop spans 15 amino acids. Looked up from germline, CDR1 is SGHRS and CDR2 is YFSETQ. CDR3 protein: CASSPGTVNTGELFF. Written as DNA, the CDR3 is TGCGCCAGCAGCCCCGGGACGGTGAACACCGGGGAGCTGTTTTTT. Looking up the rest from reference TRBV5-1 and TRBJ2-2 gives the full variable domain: KAGVTQTPRYLIKTRGQQVTLSCSPISGHRSVSWYQQTPGQGLQFLFEYFSETQRNKGNFPGRFSGRQFSNSRSEMNVSTLELGDSALYLCASSPGTVNTGELFFGEGSRLTVL.

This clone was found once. CDR3 sequence reads: CAWSVRGHLNQPQHF. The CDR3 region has the DNA TGTGCCTGGAGTGTACGGGGACACCTCAATCAGCCCCAGCATTTT. The rearrangement joins TRBV30 to TRBJ1-5; a weak D match, TRBD1 (6 bases). This CDR3 is 15 amino acids long. The ends were cut back, 0 bases at V and 3 bases at J, with 12 bases in the middle. The germline V gene has CDR1 GTSNPN and CDR2 SVGIG (reference sequence). The whole variable domain, filled in from reference TRBV30 and TRBJ1-5, reads SQTIHQWPATLVQPVGSPLSLECTVEGTSNPNLYWYRQAAGRGLQLLFYSVGIGQISSEVPQNLSASRPQDRQFILSSKKLLLSDSGFYLCAWSVRGHLNQPQHFGDGTRLSIL.

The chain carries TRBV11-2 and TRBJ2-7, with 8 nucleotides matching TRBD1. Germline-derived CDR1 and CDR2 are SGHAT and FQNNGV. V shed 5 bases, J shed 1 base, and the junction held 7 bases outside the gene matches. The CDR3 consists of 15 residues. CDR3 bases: TGTGCCAGCAGCCACGGACAGGGTCTTTCCTACGAGCAGTACTTC. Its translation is CASSHGQGLSYEQYF.

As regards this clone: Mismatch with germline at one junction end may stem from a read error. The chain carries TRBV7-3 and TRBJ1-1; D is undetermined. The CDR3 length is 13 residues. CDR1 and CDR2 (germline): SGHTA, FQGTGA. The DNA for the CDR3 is TGTGCCAGCATCTTAACCTGGGGAACTGAAGCTTTCTTT. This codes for CASILTWGTEAFF.